Listed here is a single T cell receptor beta chain. This entry belongs to a study of blood T cell repertoires in COVID-19. Study-wide background: The United States, Italy and Spain supplied acute and convalescent COVID-19 samples. T cells, B-cell-depleted T cells, or PBMCs supplied cDNA or gDNA.

V lost 0 bases to trimming and J lost 10 bases; unmatched junction nucleotides: 11. The CDR3 contains 15 residues. Germline values: CDR1 LGHDT, CDR2 YNNKEL (reference sequence). Before being deemed recovered, Cohort 3 donors had two negative PCRs, clearance, or symptom resolution. Profiled with immunoSEQ multiplex PCR; TCRdb holds only in-frame clones, not every one. This repertoire shows about 250,000 clones, around nine tenths found once; its top ten account for 1.5% to 2%. V and J are TRBV3-1 (or the pseudogene TRBV3-2) and TRBJ1-1; 7 bases are a match to TRBD1. Input material: PBMCs or T cells enriched from blood (not recorded which). This TCR derives from a woman between 45 and 65 years old who had recovered from COVID-19. In DNA, the CDR3 is TGTGCCAGCAGCCAAGATCAGGGGGTAAGTGGGGGAGCTTTCTTT. Translating gives CASSQDQGVSGGAFF.